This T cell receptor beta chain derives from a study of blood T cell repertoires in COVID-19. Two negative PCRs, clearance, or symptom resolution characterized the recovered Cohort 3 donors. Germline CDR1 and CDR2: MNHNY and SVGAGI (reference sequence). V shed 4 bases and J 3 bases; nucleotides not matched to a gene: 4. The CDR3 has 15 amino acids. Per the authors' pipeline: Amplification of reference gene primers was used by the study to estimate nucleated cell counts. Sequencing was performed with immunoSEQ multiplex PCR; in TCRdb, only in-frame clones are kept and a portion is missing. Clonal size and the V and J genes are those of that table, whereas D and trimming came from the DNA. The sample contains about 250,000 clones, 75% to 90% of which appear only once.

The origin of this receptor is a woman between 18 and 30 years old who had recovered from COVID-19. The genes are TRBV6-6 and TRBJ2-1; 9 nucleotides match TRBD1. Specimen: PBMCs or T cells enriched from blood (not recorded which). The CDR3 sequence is CASSFPGQGYNEQFF. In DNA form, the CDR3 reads TGTGCCAGCAGTTTCCCGGGACAGGGCTACAATGAGCAGTTCTTC.